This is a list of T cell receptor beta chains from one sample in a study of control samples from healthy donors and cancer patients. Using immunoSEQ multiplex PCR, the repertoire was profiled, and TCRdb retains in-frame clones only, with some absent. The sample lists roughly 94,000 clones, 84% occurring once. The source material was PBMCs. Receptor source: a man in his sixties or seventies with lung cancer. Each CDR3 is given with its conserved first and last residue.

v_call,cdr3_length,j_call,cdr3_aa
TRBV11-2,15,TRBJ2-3,CASDHGQGFRDTQYF
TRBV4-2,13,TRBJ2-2,CASSRLHTGELFF
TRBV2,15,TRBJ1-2,CASSFWGQDTGGYTF
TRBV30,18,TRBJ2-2,CAWSVIASVGGHDGELFF
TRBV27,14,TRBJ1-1,CASSLFQGGTEAFF
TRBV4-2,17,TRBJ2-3,CASSQGSSTTSTDTQYF
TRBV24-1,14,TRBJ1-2,CATSDPPTNYGYTF
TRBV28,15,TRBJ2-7,CASLERGPPSYEQYF
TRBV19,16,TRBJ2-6,CASSIGASSGANVLTF
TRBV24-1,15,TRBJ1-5,CATSDSGQINQPQHF
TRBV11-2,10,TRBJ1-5,CASSKGPQHF